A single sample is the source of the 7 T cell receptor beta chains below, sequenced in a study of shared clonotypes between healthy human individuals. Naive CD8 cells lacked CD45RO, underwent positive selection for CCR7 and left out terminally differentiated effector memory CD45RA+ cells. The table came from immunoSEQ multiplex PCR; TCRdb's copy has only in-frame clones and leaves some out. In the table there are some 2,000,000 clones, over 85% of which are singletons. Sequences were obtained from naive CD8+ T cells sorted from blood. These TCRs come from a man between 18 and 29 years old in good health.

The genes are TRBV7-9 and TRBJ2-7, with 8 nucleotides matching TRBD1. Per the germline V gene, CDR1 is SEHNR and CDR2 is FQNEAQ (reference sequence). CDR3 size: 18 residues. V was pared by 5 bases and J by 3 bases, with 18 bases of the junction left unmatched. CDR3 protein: CASSPRSGTQGVYYEQYF. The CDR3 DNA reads TGTGCCAGCAGCCCCCGATCGGGAACACAGGGGGTTTACTACGAGCAGTACTTC.

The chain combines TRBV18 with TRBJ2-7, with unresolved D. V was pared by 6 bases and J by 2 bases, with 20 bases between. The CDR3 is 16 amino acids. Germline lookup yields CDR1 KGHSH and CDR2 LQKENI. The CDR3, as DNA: TGTGCCAGCTCGTACGAATTGGGGTCGGCTCCCTACGAGCAGTACTTC. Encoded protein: CASSYELGSAPYEQYF.

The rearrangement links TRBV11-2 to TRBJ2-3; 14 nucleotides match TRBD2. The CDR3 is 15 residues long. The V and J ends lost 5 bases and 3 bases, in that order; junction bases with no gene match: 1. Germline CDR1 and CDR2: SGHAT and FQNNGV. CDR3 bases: TGTGCCAGCAGCCGACTAGCGGGAGGGACAGATACGCAGTATTTT. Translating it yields CASSRLAGGTDTQYF.

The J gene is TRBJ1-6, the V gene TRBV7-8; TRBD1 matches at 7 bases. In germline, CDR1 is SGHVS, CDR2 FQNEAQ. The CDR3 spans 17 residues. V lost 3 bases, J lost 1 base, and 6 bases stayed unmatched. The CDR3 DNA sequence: TGTGCCAGCAGCTTGGAAGACAGGGCTTCCTATAATTCACCCCTCCACTTT. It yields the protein CASSLEDRASYNSPLHF.

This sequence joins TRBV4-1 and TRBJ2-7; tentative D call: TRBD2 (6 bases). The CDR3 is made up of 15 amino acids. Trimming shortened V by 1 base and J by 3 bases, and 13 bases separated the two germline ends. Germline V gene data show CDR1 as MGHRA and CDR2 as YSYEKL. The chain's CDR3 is CASSQVAGLNYEQYF. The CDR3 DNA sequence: TGCGCCAGCAGCCAAGTTGCGGGGCTCAACTACGAGCAGTACTTC.

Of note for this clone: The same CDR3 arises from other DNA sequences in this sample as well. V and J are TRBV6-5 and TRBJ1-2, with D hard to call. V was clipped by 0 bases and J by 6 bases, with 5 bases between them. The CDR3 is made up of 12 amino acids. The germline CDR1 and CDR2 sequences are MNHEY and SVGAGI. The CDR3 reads CASSYSGDGYTF. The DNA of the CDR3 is TGTGCCAGCAGTTACTCGGGCGATGGCTACACCTTC.

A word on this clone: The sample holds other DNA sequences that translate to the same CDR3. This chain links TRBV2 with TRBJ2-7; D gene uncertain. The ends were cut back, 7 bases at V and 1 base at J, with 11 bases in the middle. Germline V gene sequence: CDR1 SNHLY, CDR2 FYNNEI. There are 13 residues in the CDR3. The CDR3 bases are TGTGCCAGCACCACGGACGGGTCCTACGAGCAGTACTTC. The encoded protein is CASTTDGSYEQYF.